The present entry profiles one T cell receptor (beta chain) with its context. No antigen is known for it. Germline V lookup: CDR1 SGHNT, CDR2 YYREEE (reference sequence). This CDR3 is built from 13 residues. V was pared by 4 bases and J by 6 bases, with 10 bases between. This record comes from a study of OX40 agonist ivuxolimab in advanced cancers. Notes on the study in general: Circulating CD4+ and CD8+ T cells showed clonal expansion by week 6 at 0.1 to 3.0 mg/kg.

TCRdb keeps only in-frame clones here, not all; method: immunoSEQ multiplex PCR. The table has about 36,000 clones, around two thirds seen once. This material consisted of CD4+ or CD8+ T cells sorted from blood, taken in a trial of the OX40 agonist ivuxolimab. This chain uses TRBV5-4 with TRBJ2-2; TRBD1 is a possible D gene (6 bases). The source of this sequence is an adult with an advanced solid tumor such as melanoma, head and neck, liver or kidney cancer. CDR3 in DNA: TGTGCCAGCAGCCTGGACAGTCCCGGGGAGCTGTTTTTT. This sequence encodes CASSLDSPGELFF.